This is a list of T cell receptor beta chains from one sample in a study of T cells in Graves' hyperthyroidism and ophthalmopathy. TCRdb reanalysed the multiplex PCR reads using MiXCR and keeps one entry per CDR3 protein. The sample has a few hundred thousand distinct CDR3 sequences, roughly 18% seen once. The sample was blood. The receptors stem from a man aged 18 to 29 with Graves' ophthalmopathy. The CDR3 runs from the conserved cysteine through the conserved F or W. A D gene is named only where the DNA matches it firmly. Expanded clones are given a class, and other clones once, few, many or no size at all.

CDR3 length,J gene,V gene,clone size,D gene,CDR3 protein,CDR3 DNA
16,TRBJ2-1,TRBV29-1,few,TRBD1,CSVVPQQGVNYNEQFF,TGCAGCGTTGTCCCCCAACAGGGGGTTAACTACAATGAGCAGTTCTTC
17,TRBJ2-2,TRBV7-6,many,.,CASSLASDSINTGELFF,TGTGCCAGCAGCTTAGCTTCGGACAGCATCAACACCGGGGAGCTGTTTTTT
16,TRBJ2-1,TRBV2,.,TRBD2,CASSEPRLGRANEQFF,TGTGCCAGCAGTGAACCGAGGCTAGGGAGGGCCAATGAGCAGTTCTTC
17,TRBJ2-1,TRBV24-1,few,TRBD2,CATSDDPTSGVPNEQFF,TGTGCCACCAGTGATGACCCGACTAGCGGGGTTCCAAATGAGCAGTTCTTC
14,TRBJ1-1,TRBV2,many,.,CASSEAAPLTEAFF,TGTGCCAGCAGTGAAGCGGCGCCACTAACTGAAGCTTTCTTT
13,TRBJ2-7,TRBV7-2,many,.,CASGPTDGYEQYF,TGTGCCAGCGGACCGACGGACGGATACGAGCAGTACTTC
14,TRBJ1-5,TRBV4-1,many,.,CASSQVDHNQPQHF,TGCGCCAGCAGCCAAGTGGACCACAATCAGCCCCAGCATTTT
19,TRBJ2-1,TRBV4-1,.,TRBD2,CASRPGTSGGTHTYNEQFF,TGCGCCAGCAGGCCCGGGACTAGCGGGGGGACCCATACCTACAATGAGCAGTTCTTC
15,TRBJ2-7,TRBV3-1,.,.,CASSQTPGPNTEQYF,TGTGCCAGCAGCCAGACTCCGGGACCCAATACCGAGCAGTACTTC
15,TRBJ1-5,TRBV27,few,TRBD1,CASSWTGGSNQPQHF,TGTGCCAGCAGTTGGACAGGGGGTAGCAATCAGCCCCAGCATTTT
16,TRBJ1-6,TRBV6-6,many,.,CASSYWMDRHNSPLHF,TGTGCCAGCAGTTACTGGATGGACCGTCATAATTCACCCCTCCACTTT
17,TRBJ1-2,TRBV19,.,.,CASSIDEETRRIYGYTF,TGTGCCAGTAGTATAGATGAGGAGACGAGGAGGATCTATGGCTACACCTTC
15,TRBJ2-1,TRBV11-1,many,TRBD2,CASSFSSGGWGEQFF,TGTGCCAGCAGCTTTTCTAGCGGGGGTTGGGGGGAGCAGTTCTTC
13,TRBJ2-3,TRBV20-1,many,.,CSAFTRNTDTQYF,TGCAGCGCCTTCACCCGGAACACAGATACGCAGTATTTT
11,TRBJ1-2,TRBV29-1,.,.,CSVELVIGYTF,TGCAGCGTTGAATTGGTCATTGGCTACACCTTC
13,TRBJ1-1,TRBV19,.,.,CASTPVRDTEAFF,TGTGCCAGTACCCCAGTCCGGGACACTGAAGCTTTCTTT
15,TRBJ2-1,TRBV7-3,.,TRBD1,CASSPQGQGRGEQFF,TGTGCCAGCAGCCCCCAGGGACAGGGGAGGGGTGAGCAGTTCTTC
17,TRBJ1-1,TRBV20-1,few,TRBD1,CSAVGQGGSSLNTEAFF,TGCAGTGCTGTAGGACAGGGAGGGAGTTCTTTGAACACTGAAGCTTTCTTT
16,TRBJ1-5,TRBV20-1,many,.,CSARPGPQVSNQPQHF,TGCAGTGCTAGACCGGGACCCCAAGTTAGCAATCAGCCCCAGCATTTT
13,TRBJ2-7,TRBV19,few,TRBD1,CASSGQVEREQYF,TGTGCCAGTAGTGGACAGGTGGAAAGGGAGCAGTACTTC
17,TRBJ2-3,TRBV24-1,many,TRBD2,CATSDPTSGGSTDTQYF,TGTGCCACCAGTGACCCGACTAGCGGGGGATCTACGGATACGCAGTATTTT
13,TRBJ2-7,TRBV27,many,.,CASSLGGLREQYF,TGTGCCAGCAGTTTAGGGGGACTCCGCGAGCAGTACTTC
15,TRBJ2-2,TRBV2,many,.,CASGKGNPNTGELFF,TGTGCCAGCGGGAAAGGGAACCCGAACACCGGGGAGCTGTTTTTT
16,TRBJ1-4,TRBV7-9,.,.,CASSLYRGLTNEKLFF,TGTGCCAGCAGCTTATATAGGGGACTCACTAATGAAAAACTGTTTTTT
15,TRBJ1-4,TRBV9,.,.,CASSVDGRTTEKLFF,TGTGCCAGCAGCGTAGATGGTAGGACTACTGAAAAACTGTTTTTT
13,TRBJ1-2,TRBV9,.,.,CASKFSGSYGYTF,TGTGCCAGCAAATTTTCTGGGTCTTATGGCTACACCTTC
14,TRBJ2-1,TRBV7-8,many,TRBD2,CASSVREGTDEQFF,TGTGCCAGCAGCGTAAGGGAGGGGACGGATGAGCAGTTCTTC
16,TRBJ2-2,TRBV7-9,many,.,CASRPRGAQNTGELFF,TGTGCCAGCAGACCTCGAGGGGCTCAGAACACCGGGGAGCTGTTTTTT